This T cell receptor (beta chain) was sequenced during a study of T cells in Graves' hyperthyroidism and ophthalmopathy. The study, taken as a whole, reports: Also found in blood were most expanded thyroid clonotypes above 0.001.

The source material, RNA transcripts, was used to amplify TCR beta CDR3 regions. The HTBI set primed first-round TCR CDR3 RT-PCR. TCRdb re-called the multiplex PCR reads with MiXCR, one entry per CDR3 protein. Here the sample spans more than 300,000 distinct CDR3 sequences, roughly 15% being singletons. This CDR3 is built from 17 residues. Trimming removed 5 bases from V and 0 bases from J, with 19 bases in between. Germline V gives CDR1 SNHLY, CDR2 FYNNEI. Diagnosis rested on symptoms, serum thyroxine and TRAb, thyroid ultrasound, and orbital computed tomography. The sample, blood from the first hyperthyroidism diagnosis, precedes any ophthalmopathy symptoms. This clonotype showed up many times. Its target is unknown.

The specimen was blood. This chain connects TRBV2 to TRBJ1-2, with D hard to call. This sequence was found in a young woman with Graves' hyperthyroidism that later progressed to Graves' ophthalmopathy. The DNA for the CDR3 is TGTGCCAGCAGTACCGGCGGCGGGGTGGGTGCTAACTATGGCTACACCTTC. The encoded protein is CASSTGGGVGANYGYTF.